This T cell receptor (beta chain) was sequenced for a study of T cells in Graves' hyperthyroidism and ophthalmopathy. Looking at the study overall: Before any treatment, at initial diagnosis, peripheral blood was collected.

The germline CDR1 and CDR2 sequences are KGHSH and LQKENI. Trimming pared 3 bases from V and 1 base from J, leaving 9 bases between. This CDR3 contains 14 residues. This clonotype was seen at least ten times. Antigen specificity is unknown. In patients aged 18 to 65, hyperthyroidism was newly diagnosed, with duration under 2 months. TCR beta CDR3 regions were amplified from RNA. Carried out on the TCR CDR3, a first-round RT-PCR used the HTBI primer set. TCRdb re-called the multiplex PCR reads through MiXCR, storing one row per CDR3 protein. This table holds some 420,000 distinct CDR3 sequences, roughly 13% found once. Study-level findings and limits: Blood samples included most of the expanded thyroid clonotypes exceeding 0.001.

Input material: blood. The chain employs TRBV18 and TRBJ1-1; D is uncertain. This receptor was identified in a woman aged 18-29 years with Graves' hyperthyroidism. CDR3 loop: CASSPGGWNTEAFF. The CDR3 DNA is TGTGCCAGCTCACCTGGCGGCTGGAACACTGAAGCTTTCTTT.